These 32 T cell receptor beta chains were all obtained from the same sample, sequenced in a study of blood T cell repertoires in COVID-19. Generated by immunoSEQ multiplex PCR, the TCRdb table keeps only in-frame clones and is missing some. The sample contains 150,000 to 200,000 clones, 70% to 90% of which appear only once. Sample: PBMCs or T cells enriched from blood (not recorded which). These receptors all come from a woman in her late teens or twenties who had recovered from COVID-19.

This CDR3 is CAASVNSYNEQFF. CDR3 bases: TGTGCCGCATCGGTGAACTCCTACAATGAGCAGTTCTTC. V is TRBV2 and J is TRBJ2-1; D is undetermined. The V gene lost 11 bases and the J gene lost 0 bases, with 11 bases spanning the gap. CDR3 size: 13 residues. Germline V gene sequence: CDR1 SNHLY, CDR2 FYNNEI. The whole variable domain, filled in from reference TRBV2 and TRBJ2-1, reads EPEVTQTPSHQVTQMGQEVILRCVPISNHLYFYWYRQILGQKVEFLVSFYNNEISEKSEIFDDQFSVERPDGSNFTLKIRSTKLEDSAMYFCAASVNSYNEQFFGPGTRLTVL.

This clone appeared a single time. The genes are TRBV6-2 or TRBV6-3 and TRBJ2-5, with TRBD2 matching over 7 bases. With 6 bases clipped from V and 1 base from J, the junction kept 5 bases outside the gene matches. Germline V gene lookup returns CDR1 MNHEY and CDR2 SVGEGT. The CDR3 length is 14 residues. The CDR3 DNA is TGTGCCAGCAGCCTAGAGCGGGGCCAAGAGACCCAGTACTTC. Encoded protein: CASSLERGQETQYF.

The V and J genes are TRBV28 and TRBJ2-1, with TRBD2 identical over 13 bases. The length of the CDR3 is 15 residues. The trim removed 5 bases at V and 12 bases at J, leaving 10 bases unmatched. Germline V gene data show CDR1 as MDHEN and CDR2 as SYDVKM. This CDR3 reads CASSTGTSGTHPQFF. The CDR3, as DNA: TGTGCCAGCAGTACAGGGACTAGCGGGACCCATCCGCAGTTCTTC.

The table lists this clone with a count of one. DNA for the CDR3: TGTGCCAGCAGCCCCGGGGAGGGCCTGTACAATGAGCAGTTCTTC. This translates into CASSPGEGLYNEQFF. The chain is built from TRBV7-3 and TRBJ2-1; 7 nucleotides line up with TRBD2. There are 15 residues in the CDR3. The ends lost 5 bases at V and 4 bases at J; junction bases unmatched: 8. CDR1 and CDR2 from the germline V gene are SGHTA and FQGTGA.

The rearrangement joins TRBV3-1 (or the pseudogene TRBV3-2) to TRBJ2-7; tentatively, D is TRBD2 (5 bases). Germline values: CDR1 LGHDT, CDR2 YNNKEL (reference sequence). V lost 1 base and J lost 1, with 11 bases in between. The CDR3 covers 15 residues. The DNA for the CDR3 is TGTGCCAGCAGCCAAGGGAGGACTCCGTCCTACGAGCAGTACTTC. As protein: CASSQGRTPSYEQYF.

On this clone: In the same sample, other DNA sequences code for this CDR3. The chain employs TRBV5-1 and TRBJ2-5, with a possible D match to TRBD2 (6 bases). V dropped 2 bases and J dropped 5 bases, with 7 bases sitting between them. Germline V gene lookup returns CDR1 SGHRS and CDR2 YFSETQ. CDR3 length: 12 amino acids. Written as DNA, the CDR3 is TGCGCCAGCAGCTTACGGGGGGAGACCCAGTACTTC. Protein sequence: CASSLRGETQYF.

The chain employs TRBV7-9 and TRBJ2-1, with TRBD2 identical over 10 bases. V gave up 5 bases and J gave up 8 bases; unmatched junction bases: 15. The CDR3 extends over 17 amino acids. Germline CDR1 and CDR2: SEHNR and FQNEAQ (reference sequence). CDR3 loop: CASSPRGGLAGVDEQFF. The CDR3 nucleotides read TGTGCCAGCAGCCCCCGGGGGGGGCTAGCGGGAGTAGATGAGCAGTTCTTC.

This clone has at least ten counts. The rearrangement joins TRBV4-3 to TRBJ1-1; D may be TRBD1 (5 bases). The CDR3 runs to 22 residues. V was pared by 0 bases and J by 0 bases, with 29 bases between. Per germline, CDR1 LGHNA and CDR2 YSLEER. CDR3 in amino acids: CASSQDLGEAGITPSMNTEAFF. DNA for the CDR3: TGCGCCAGCAGCCAAGATTTAGGTGAGGCAGGGATCACCCCGAGTATGAACACTGAAGCTTTCTTT.

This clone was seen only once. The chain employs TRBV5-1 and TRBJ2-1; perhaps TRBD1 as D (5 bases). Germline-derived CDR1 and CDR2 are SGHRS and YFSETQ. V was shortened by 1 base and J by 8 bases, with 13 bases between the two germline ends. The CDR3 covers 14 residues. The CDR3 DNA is TGCGCCAGCAGCTTGAGACAGATTAGGGATGAGCAGTTCTTC. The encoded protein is CASSLRQIRDEQFF. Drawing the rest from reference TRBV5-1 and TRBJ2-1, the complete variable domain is KAGVTQTPRYLIKTRGQQVTLSCSPISGHRSVSWYQQTPGQGLQFLFEYFSETQRNKGNFPGRFSGRQFSNSRSEMNVSTLELGDSALYLCASSLRQIRDEQFFGPGTRLTVL.

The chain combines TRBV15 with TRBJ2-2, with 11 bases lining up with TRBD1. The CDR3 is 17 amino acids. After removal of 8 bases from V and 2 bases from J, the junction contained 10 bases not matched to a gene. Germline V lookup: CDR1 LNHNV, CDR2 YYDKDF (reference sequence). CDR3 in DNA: TGTGCCACCTTCTCGGACAGGGGGCTTTTTAACACCGGGGAGCTGTTTTTT. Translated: CATFSDRGLFNTGELFF.

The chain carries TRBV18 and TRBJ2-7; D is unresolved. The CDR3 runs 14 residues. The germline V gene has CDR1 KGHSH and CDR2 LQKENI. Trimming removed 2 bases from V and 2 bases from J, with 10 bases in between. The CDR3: CASSPVQTAYEQYF. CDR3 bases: TGTGCCAGCTCACCAGTACAAACCGCCTACGAGCAGTACTTC. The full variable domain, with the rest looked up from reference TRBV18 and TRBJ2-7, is NAGVMQNPRHLVRRRGQEARLRCSPMKGHSHVYWYRQLPEEGLKFMVYLQKENIIDESGMPKERFSAEFPKEGPSILRIQQVVRGDSAAYFCASSPVQTAYEQYFGPGTRLTVT.

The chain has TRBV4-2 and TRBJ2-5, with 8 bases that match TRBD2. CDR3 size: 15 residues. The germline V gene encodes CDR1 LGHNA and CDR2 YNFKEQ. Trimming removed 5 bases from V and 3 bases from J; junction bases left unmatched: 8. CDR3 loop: CASSDGLAAEETQYF. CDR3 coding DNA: TGTGCCAGCAGCGACGGACTAGCAGCCGAAGAGACCCAGTACTTC.

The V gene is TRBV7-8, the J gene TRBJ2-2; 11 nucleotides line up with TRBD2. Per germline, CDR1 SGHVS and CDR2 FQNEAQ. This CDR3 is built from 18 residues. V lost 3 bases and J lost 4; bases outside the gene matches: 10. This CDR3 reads CASSFPIQLAGVTGELFF. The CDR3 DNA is TGTGCCAGCAGCTTCCCAATTCAACTAGCGGGAGTCACCGGGGAGCTGTTTTTT.

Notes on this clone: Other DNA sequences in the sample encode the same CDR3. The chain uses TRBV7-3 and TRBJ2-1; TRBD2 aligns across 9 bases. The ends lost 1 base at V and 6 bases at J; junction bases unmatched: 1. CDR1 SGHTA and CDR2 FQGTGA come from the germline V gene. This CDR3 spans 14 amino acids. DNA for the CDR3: TGTGCCAGCAGCTTAAGCGGGAGGGGCAATGAGCAGTTCTTC. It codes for CASSLSGRGNEQFF.

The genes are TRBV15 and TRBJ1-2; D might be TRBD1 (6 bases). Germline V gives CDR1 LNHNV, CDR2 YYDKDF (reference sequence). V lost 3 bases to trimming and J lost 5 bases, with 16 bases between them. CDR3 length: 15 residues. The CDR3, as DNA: TGTGCCACCAGCAGCGAACGGACGGGGACATATGGCTACACCTTC. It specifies CATSSERTGTYGYTF. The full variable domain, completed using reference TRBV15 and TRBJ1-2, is DAMVIQNPRYQVTQFGKPVTLSCSQTLNHNVMYWYQQKSSQAPKLLFHYYDKDFNNEADTPDNFQSRRPNTSFCFLDIRSPGLGDTAMYLCATSSERTGTYGYTFGSGTRLTVV.

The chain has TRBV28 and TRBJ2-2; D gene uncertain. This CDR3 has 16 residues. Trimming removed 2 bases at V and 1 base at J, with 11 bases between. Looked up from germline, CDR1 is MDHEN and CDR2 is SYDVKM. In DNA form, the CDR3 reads TGTGCCAGCAGTTTAGTCGCGCCTAAGAACACCGGGGAGCTGTTTTTT. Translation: CASSLVAPKNTGELFF.

This CDR3 reads CASSPQVWGRDTGELFF. CDR3 coding DNA: TGTGCCAGCAGCCCACAAGTCTGGGGGCGGGACACCGGGGAGCTGTTTTTT. V gene TRBV7-3 combines with J gene TRBJ2-2; tentatively, D is TRBD1 (6 bases). This CDR3 is 17 amino acids long. Per the germline V gene, CDR1 is SGHTA and CDR2 is FQGTGA. Trimming removed 5 bases at V and 3 bases at J, with 19 bases between.

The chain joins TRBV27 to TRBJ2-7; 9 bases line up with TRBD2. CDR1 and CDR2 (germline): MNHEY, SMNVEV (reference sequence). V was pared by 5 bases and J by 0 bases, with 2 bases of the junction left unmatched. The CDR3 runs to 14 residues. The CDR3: CASSPGLASYEQYF. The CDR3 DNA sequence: TGTGCCAGCAGTCCGGGACTAGCCTCCTACGAGCAGTACTTC.

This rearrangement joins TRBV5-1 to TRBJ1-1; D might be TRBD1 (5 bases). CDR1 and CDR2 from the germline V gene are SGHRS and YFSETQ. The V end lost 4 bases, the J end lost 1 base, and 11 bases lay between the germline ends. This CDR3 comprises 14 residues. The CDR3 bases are TGCGCCAGCAGCCTCGCTCAGGGGAACACTGAAGCTTTCTTT. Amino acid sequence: CASSLAQGNTEAFF. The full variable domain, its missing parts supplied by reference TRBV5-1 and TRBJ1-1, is KAGVTQTPRYLIKTRGQQVTLSCSPISGHRSVSWYQQTPGQGLQFLFEYFSETQRNKGNFPGRFSGRQFSNSRSEMNVSTLELGDSALYLCASSLAQGNTEAFFGQGTRLTVV.

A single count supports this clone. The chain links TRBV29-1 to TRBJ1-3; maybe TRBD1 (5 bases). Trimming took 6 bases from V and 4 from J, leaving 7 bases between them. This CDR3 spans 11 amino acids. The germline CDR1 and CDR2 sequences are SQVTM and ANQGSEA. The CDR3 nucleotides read TGCAGCGTGGGGGGGGGAAACACCATATATTTT. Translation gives CSVGGGNTIYF.

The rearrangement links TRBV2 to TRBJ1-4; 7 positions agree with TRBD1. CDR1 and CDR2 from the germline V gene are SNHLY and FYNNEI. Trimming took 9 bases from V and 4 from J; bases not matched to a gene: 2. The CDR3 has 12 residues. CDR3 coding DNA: TGTGCCAGTGGGACAGATAATGAAAAACTGTTTTTT. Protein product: CASGTDNEKLFF.

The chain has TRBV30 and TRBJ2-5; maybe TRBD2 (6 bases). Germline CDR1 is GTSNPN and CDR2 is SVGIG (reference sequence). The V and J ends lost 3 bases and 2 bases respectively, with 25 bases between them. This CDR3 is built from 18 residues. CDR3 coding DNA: TGTGCCTGGAGCAACACAAGGAGGGTCTTTAGGACGCAAGAGACCCAGTACTTC. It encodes CAWSNTRRVFRTQETQYF.

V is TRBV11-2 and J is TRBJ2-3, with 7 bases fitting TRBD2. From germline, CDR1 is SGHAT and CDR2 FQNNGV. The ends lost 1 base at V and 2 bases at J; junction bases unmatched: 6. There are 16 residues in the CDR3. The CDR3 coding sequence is TGTGCCAGCAGCTTAGGCGGGGCGGGGGTCACAGATACGCAGTATTTT. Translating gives CASSLGGAGVTDTQYF. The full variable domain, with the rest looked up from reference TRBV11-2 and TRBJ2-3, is EAGVAQSPRYKIIEKRQSVAFWCNPISGHATLYWYQQILGQGPKLLIQFQNNGVVDDSQLPKDRFSAERLKGVDSTLKIQPAKLEDSAVYLCASSLGGAGVTDTQYFGPGTRLTVL.

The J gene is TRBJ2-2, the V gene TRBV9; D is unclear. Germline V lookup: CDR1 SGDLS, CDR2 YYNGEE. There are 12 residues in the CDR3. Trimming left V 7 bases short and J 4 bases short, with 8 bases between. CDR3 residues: CASGPRTGELFF. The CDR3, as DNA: TGTGCCAGCGGCCCCCGCACCGGGGAGCTGTTTTTT.

CDR3 sequence: CASSLLAGGPWEQYF. CDR3 coding DNA: TGTGCCAGCAGTCTACTAGCGGGAGGGCCCTGGGAGCAGTACTTC. V and J are TRBV28 and TRBJ2-7; 13 nucleotides match TRBD2. V trimming: 5 bases; J trimming: 7 bases; junction bases outside the gene matches: 8. The CDR3 has 15 amino acids. The germline V gene has CDR1 MDHEN and CDR2 SYDVKM.

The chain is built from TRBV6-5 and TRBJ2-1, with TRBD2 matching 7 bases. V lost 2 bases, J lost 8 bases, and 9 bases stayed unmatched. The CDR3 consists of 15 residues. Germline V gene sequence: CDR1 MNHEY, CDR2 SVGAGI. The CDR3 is CASSYVGGSRDEQFF. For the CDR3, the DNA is TGTGCCAGCAGTTACGTCGGCGGGAGTCGCGATGAGCAGTTCTTC.

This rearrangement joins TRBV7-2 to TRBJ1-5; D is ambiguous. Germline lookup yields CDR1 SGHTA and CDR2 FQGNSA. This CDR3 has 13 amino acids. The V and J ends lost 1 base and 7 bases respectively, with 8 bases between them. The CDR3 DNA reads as TGTGCCAGCAGCTTAGGGGCAGAGCAGCCCCAGCATTTT. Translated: CASSLGAEQPQHF.

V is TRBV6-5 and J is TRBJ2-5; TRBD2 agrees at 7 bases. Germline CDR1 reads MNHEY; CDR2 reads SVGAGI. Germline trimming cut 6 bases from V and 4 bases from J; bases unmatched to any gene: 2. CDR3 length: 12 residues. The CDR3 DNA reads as TGTGCCAGCAGCGGGAGGACAGAGACCCAGTACTTC. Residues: CASSGRTETQYF.

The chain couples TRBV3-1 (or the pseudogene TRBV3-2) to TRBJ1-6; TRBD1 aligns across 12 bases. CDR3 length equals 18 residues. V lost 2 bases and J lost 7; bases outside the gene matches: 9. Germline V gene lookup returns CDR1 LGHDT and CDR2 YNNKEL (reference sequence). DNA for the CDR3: TGTGCCAGCAGCCAACCCTGGGGGACAGGGGGCCCAAATTCACCCCTCCACTTT. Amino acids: CASSQPWGTGGPNSPLHF.

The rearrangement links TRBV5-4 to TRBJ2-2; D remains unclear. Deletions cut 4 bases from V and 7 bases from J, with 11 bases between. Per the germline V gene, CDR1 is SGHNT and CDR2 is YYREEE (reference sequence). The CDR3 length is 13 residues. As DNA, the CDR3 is TGTGCCAGCAGCCGAGAAACGGGCGGGGAGCTGTTTTTT. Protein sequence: CASSRETGGELFF.

For the CDR3, the DNA is TGTGCCAGCAGTGTGTCCGGGGGGATTGATGGTGAGCAGTTCTTC. This codes for CASSVSGGIDGEQFF. The J gene is TRBJ2-1, the V gene TRBV2; 7 bases agree with TRBD2. CDR3 size: 15 residues. V dropped 4 bases and J dropped 9; count of bases not matched to a gene: 12. Per germline, CDR1 SNHLY and CDR2 FYNNEI.

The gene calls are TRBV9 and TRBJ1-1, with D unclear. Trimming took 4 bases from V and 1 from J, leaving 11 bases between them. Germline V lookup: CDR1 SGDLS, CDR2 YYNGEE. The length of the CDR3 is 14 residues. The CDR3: CASSLEGRNTEAFF. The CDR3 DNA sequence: TGTGCCAGCAGCTTGGAGGGAAGGAACACTGAAGCTTTCTTT. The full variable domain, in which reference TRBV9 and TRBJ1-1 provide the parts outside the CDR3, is DSGVTQTPKHLITATGQRVTLRCSPRSGDLSVYWYQQSLDQGLQFLIQYYNGEERAKGNILERFSAQQFPDLHSELNLSSLELGDSALYFCASSLEGRNTEAFFGQGTRLTVV.